This T cell receptor beta chain was documented in a study of CDR3 diversity in severe acne. This CDR3 spans 10 amino acids. Germline lookup yields CDR1 LNHDA and CDR2 SQIVND (reference sequence). V was shortened by 8 bases and J by 8 bases, with 9 bases between the two germline ends. TCRdb processed the PCR reads anew with MiXCR; each CDR3 protein has one entry. The table includes about 84,000 distinct CDR3 sequences, 51% detected once. This clonotype has a handful of counts. The gene calls are TRBV19 and TRBJ1-1; TRBD1 is a possible D gene (6 bases). The source is a male donor in good health, without acne. Specimen: blood. As DNA, the CDR3 is TGTGCCAGTCGAGACAGGGAAGCTTTCTTT. Translated: CASRDREAFF. Using reference TRBV19 and TRBJ1-1 for the parts outside the CDR3, the full variable domain is DGGITQSPKYLFRKEGQNVTLSCEQNLNHDAMYWYRQDPGQGLRLIYYSQIVNDFQKGDIAEGYSVSREKKESFPLTVTSAQKNPTAFYLCASRDREAFFGQGTRLTVV.